This T cell receptor beta chain stems from a study of blood T cell repertoires in COVID-19. Study-wide context: Both acute and convalescent COVID-19 samples were obtained from the United States, Italy and Spain.

This table comes from immunoSEQ multiplex PCR, and its TCRdb copy is limited to in-frame clones, with some not included. The sample carries around 100,000 clones, about four fifths recorded once. The V gene lost 6 bases and the J gene lost 6 bases, with 15 bases spanning the gap. CDR1 is MNHEY and CDR2 is SVGEGT in the germline V gene. The CDR3 totals 14 residues. The TCR was taken from a human donor in a cohort sampled during active COVID-19. The chain uses TRBV6-2 or TRBV6-3 and TRBJ1-5; a possible D gene is TRBD1 (6 bases). The source material was peripheral blood. The chain's CDR3 is CASSFTGSGQPQHF. CDR3 coding DNA: TGTGCCAGCAGCTTCACAGGGTCAGGTCAGCCCCAGCATTTT.